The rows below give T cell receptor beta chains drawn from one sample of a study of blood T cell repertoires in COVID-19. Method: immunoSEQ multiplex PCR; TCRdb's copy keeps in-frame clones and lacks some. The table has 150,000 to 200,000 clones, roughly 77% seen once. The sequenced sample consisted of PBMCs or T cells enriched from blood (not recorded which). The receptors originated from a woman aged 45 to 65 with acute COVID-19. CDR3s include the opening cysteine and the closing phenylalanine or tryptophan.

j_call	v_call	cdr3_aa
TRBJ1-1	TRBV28	CASSQGGDTEAFF
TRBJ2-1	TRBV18	CASSPIAADRGLYNEQFF
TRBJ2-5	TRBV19	CASHSGQQETQYF
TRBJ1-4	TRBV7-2	CASSLTGRSNEKLFF
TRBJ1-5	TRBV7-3	CASSSYQGTPQHF
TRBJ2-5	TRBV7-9	CASSPDRGLQETQYF
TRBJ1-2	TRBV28	CASSLYNGVEGYTF
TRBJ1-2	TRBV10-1	CASSGQAAYGYTF
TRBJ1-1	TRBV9	CASSDPGRGVAFF
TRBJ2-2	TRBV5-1	CASSFQGTGVAGELFF